A selection of T cell receptor beta chains follows, all from one sample in a study of OX40 agonist ivuxolimab in advanced cancers. TCRdb keeps only in-frame clones here, not all; method: immunoSEQ multiplex PCR. The sample contains approximately 60,000 clones, around 90% of which appear only once. The sample consisted of CD4+ or CD8+ T cells sorted from blood, taken in a trial of the OX40 agonist ivuxolimab. These receptor sequences come from an adult with an advanced solid tumor such as melanoma, head and neck, liver or kidney cancer. Each CDR3 is given with its conserved first and last residue. The D gene is left open where the match is weak. The size field is filled for only some rows; it gives once, few, many or a size class.

TRBJ2-1 | TRBD2 | TRBV18 | - | TGTGCCAGCTCACCACCTGAAGCGGGAGGGTATAATGAGCAGTTCTTC | CASSPPEAGGYNEQFF
TRBJ2-5 | TRBD1 | TRBV29-1 | - | TGCAGCGTTGGGGGGACAGAAGAGACCCAGTACTTC | CSVGGTEETQYF
TRBJ2-7 | TRBD2 | TRBV7-8 | - | TGTGCCAGCAGCTTAGTGGTCCCTAGCGGGACCTCCTACGAGCAGTACTTC | CASSLVVPSGTSYEQYF
TRBJ2-3 | TRBD2 | TRBV5-3 | once | TGTGCCAGAAGCTTAGGGGCGGGAGGACTCACAGATACGCAGTATTTT | CARSLGAGGLTDTQYF
TRBJ2-7 | TRBD1 | TRBV27 | - | TGTGCCAGCAGTTTCGGGACAGGGTGGGAGCAGTACTTC | CASSFGTGWEQYF
TRBJ2-6 | - | TRBV6-1 | - | TGTGCCAGCAGGCTGAGCGTCTCTGGGGCCAACGTCCTGACTTTC | CASRLSVSGANVLTF
TRBJ2-7 | - | TRBV28 | - | TGTGCCAGCAGTTTCTCCCCAGGGTATGGGTACGAGCAGTACTTC | CASSFSPGYGYEQYF
TRBJ2-7 | - | TRBV5-6 | - | TGTGCCAGCAGCCAAGAACAGGGGCGGGATACCTACGAGCAGTACTTC | CASSQEQGRDTYEQYF
TRBJ2-3 | TRBD2 | TRBV19 | - | TGTGCCAGTAGTCCCCCAGCAATGCTAGCGGAGGGCAGCACAGATACGCAGTATTTT | CASSPPAMLAEGSTDTQYF
TRBJ2-2 | - | TRBV11-2 | - | TGTGCCAGCAACCTGGGGCAGTCCGGGGAGCTGTTTTTT | CASNLGQSGELFF
TRBJ2-7 | - | TRBV11-2 | - | TGTGCCAGCACCGCCAGCACCAAGGGGGTGGGCTACGAGCAGTACTTC | CASTASTKGVGYEQYF
TRBJ2-7 | TRBD2 | TRBV9 | - | TGTGCCAGCAGCGTATCGGGTAGCGGGAGTGCCGAGCAGTACTTC | CASSVSGSGSAEQYF
TRBJ2-7 | - | TRBV27 | - | TGTGCCAGCGCCCTTGGGGCGCAAGGGCACGAGCAGTACTTC | CASALGAQGHEQYF
TRBJ2-1 | TRBD2 | TRBV11-2 | - | TGTGCCAGCAGCTTAGCGGGCGGGAGTCGCGATGAGCAGTTCTTC | CASSLAGGSRDEQFF
TRBJ2-1 | - | TRBV7-9 | - | TGTGCCAGCAGCTCCCACCACAATGAGCAGTTCTTC | CASSSHHNEQFF
TRBJ2-2 | - | TRBV5-1 | - | TGCGCCACTTCGTGGGATACCGGGGAGCTGTTTTTT | CATSWDTGELFF
TRBJ2-1 | - | TRBV18 | - | TGTGCCAGCTCCTTGCGTGATGAGCAGTTCTTC | CASSLRDEQFF
TRBJ2-7 | - | TRBV5-5 | - | TGTGCCAGCAGCTCGCCCCGTAACGAGCAGTACTTC | CASSSPRNEQYF
TRBJ1-5 | - | TRBV27 | - | TGTGCCAGCAGTTTAGGGACCCATCAGCCCCAGCATTTT | CASSLGTHQPQHF
TRBJ2-7 | - | TRBV19 | - | TGTGCCAGCCGGGACCACGAGAAGAAACAGTACTTC | CASRDHEKKQYF
TRBJ2-1 | TRBD2 | TRBV29-1 | - | TGCAGCGTTGAACTAGCGGATTACAATGAGCAGTTCTTC | CSVELADYNEQFF
TRBJ2-3 | TRBD1 | TRBV29-1 | once | TGCAGCGTTGTAGGCTCCAGGACAGGGGGCGCCGATACGCAGTATTTT | CSVVGSRTGGADTQYF
TRBJ2-5 | TRBD1 | TRBV6-1 | many | TGTGCCAGCAGCAGGACAGGGGAAATGGAGACCCAGTACTTC | CASSRTGEMETQYF
TRBJ2-1 | - | TRBV28 | - | TGTGCCAGCAGTTTTAGGTCCGGGCTCTACAATGAGCAGTTCTTC | CASSFRSGLYNEQFF
TRBJ2-1 | - | TRBV6-4 | few | TGTGCCAGCAGCGACGGGACCCTGAGCTCCTACAATGAGCAGTTCTTC | CASSDGTLSSYNEQFF
TRBJ2-7 | TRBD2 | TRBV2 | - | TGTGCCAGTATGCTTTCGGGAGGATCCCACGAGCAGTACTTC | CASMLSGGSHEQYF
TRBJ2-7 | - | TRBV5-1 | once | TGCGCCAGCAGCTTGGGAGGGGAGGATGAGCAGTACTTC | CASSLGGEDEQYF
TRBJ2-3 | TRBD2 | TRBV11-1 | - | TGTGCCAGCAGCCTTGCCCGGACTAGCGGGACCCCTGCAGATACGCAGTATTTT | CASSLARTSGTPADTQYF
TRBJ2-7 | - | TRBV11-2 | - | TGTGCCAGCAGCTTAGGGGGGGGCAGATCCTACGAGCAGTACTTC | CASSLGGGRSYEQYF
TRBJ1-4 | TRBD1 | TRBV5-1 | - | TGCGCCAGCAGCCCGGGACAGGTGAATGAAAAACTGTTTTTT | CASSPGQVNEKLFF
TRBJ2-7 | - | TRBV7-2 | once | TGTGCCAGCAGCTTAGCCGGAGGGCGAAACTACGAGCAGTACTTC | CASSLAGGRNYEQYF
TRBJ2-7 | TRBD2 | TRBV11-2 | - | TGTGCCAGCAGACTAGCGGGAGAATACGAGCAGTACTTC | CASRLAGEYEQYF
TRBJ1-6 | - | TRBV4-1 | - | TGCGCCAGCAGCCCTGCCCAGGGTTGGGGTAATTCACCCCTCCACTTT | CASSPAQGWGNSPLHF
TRBJ2-3 | - | TRBV27 | - | TGTGCCAGCAGTAAGCCAGGCAGCACAGATACGCAGTATTTT | CASSKPGSTDTQYF
TRBJ2-3 | - | TRBV28 | - | TGTGCCAGCAGTTCCCCCAGGACTAGCACAGATACGCAGTATTTT | CASSSPRTSTDTQYF
TRBJ2-3 | TRBD2 | TRBV19 | once | TGTGCCAGTAGTTTTCGTTCACTAGCGGGAGGGCCTCGGGAAGGAACAGATACGCAGTATTTT | CASSFRSLAGGPREGTDTQYF
TRBJ2-5 | TRBD2 | TRBV6-5 | - | TGTGCCAGTTATAGCGGGAGTTGGGAGACCCAGTACTTC | CASYSGSWETQYF
TRBJ2-5 | - | TRBV4-3 | - | TGCGCCAGCAGCCAAGATAGCCGGGGGGGCAGGGGGCCACGAGAGACCCAGTACTTC | CASSQDSRGGRGPRETQYF
TRBJ1-1 | - | TRBV6-6 | - | TGTGCCAGCAGTGAGGGGCGGAACACTGAAGCTTTCTTT | CASSEGRNTEAFF
TRBJ1-1 | - | TRBV6-5 | - | TGTGCCAGCAGTTACTACGGACGGAACACTGAAGCTTTCTTT | CASSYYGRNTEAFF
TRBJ2-7 | - | TRBV14 | - | TGTGCCAGCAGCCAAGGGTGGGGCTACGAGCAGTACTTT | CASSQGWGYEQYF
TRBJ2-2 | TRBD2 | TRBV6-5 | - | TGTGCCAGCAGTTATCGGCGGGAGGGCCGAGGGGAGCTGTTTTTT | CASSYRREGRGELFF
TRBJ1-1 | - | TRBV19 | - | TGTGCCACATCCCGGGGAGACACTGAAGCTTTCTTT | CATSRGDTEAFF
TRBJ2-5 | - | TRBV4-1 | - | TGCGCCAGCAGCCAAGATTTAGAGACCCAGTACTTC | CASSQDLETQYF
TRBJ2-7 | - | TRBV7-9 | - | TGTGCCAGCAGCCCAGGAGGCCTTGAGCAGTACTTC | CASSPGGLEQYF
TRBJ2-2 | TRBD2 | TRBV4-1 | - | TGCGCCAGCAGCTTACCGGGAGGGAGCACCGGGGAGCTGTTTTTT | CASSLPGGSTGELFF
TRBJ1-3 | - | TRBV29-1 | - | TGCAGCGTAGGGGCTGGAAACACCATATATTTT | CSVGAGNTIYF
TRBJ2-5 | TRBD2 | TRBV27 | - | TGTGCCAGCAGTTCCACCCCGGGGGGGCAGACCCAGTACTTC | CASSSTPGGQTQYF
TRBJ2-1 | TRBD2 | TRBV11-3 | - | TGTGCCAGCAGCTCCCGGGAGGCCCCTTACAATGAGCAGTTCTTC | CASSSREAPYNEQFF
TRBJ2-7 | TRBD1 | TRBV16 | - | TGTGCCAGCAGCCCACAGGGGGACGAGCAGTACTTC | CASSPQGDEQYF
TRBJ1-1 | - | TRBV19 | - | TGTGCCAGTAGTATAGGTACAGGCCCCTCCAACACTGAAGCTTTCTTT | CASSIGTGPSNTEAFF
TRBJ2-1 | TRBD2 | TRBV11-2 | - | TGTGCCAGCAGCTTAGGTTTTAGCGGGATTTTCAATGAGCAGTTCTTC | CASSLGFSGIFNEQFF
TRBJ2-7 | - | TRBV14 | - | TGTGCCAGCAGCGACCACTACGAGCAGTACTTC | CASSDHYEQYF
TRBJ1-1 | - | TRBV28 | - | TGTGCCAGCAGAAACCGCGCAAGAAACACTGAAGCTTTCTTT | CASRNRARNTEAFF
TRBJ2-7 | - | TRBV28 | - | TGTGCCAGCAGCGCCCCTGGTTACGAGCAGTACTTC | CASSAPGYEQYF
TRBJ2-3 | TRBD1 | TRBV7-2 | - | TGTGCCAGCAGCTTAAGATCGGGACCCCCTCAGGGGGGCACAGATACGCAGTATTTT | CASSLRSGPPQGGTDTQYF
TRBJ1-1 | - | TRBV27 | - | TGTGCCAGCAGTTTAGGTGCGGGGGGCACTGAAGCTTTCTTT | CASSLGAGGTEAFF
TRBJ2-7 | - | TRBV28 | - | TGTGCCAGCAGCTTGACCTACGAGCAGTACTTC | CASSLTYEQYF
TRBJ2-1 | TRBD2 | TRBV5-5 | - | TGTGCCAGCAGCGGGGGGACTATCGGGATCAATGAGCAGTTCTTC | CASSGGTIGINEQFF